This entry concerns a single T cell receptor (beta chain). Its antigen is currently unknown. The data stem from a study of T cell responses to AZD1222 COVID-19 vaccine. The method was immunoSEQ multiplex PCR; TCRdb's version includes in-frame clones alone and lacks a portion of them. Of tens of thousands of clones listed, roughly 87% were seen once; the top ten hold approximately 1.5%. General study findings and limits: Scientists sampled the repertoires only once the peak T cell response had passed. Most donors were white British and more were female, and clonal diversity was possibly underestimated.

The CDR3 is made up of 14 amino acids. The germline V and J ends were trimmed by 4 bases and 5 bases, with 12 bases remaining between them. Germline V lookup: CDR1 SGHNT, CDR2 YYREEE (reference sequence). The genes are TRBV5-4 and TRBJ1-4; possibly TRBD1 for D (6 bases). The sample here was peripheral blood, taken on day 0 of AZD1222 vaccination. The TCR was taken from an adult in good health. The CDR3 DNA reads as TGTGCCAGCAGCAGGGGGTACGGGAATGAAAAACTGTTTTTT. Protein sequence: CASSRGYGNEKLFF.